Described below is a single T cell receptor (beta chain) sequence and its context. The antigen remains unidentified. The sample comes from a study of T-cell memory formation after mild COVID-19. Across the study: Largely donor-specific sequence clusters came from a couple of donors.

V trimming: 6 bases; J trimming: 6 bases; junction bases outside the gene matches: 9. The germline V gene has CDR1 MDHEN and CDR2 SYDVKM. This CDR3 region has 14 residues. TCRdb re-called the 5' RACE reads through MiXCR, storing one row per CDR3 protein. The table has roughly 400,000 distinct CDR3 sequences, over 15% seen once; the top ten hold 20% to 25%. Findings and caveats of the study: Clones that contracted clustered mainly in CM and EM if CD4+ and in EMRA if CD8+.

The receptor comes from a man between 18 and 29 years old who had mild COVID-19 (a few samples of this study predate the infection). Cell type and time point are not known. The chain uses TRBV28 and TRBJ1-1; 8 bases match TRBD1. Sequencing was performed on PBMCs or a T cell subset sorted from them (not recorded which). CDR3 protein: CASRPQGARAEAFF. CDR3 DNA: TGTGCCAGCAGACCCCAGGGGGCTAGGGCTGAAGCTTTCTTT. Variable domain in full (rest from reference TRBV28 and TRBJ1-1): DVKVTQSSRYLVKRTGEKVFLECVQDMDHENMFWYRQDPGLGLRLIYFSYDVKMKEKGDIPEGYSVSREKKERFSLILESASTNQTSMYLCASRPQGARAEAFFGQGTRLTVV.